This TCR beta chain appears in the sequencing data of a study of blood T cell repertoires in COVID-19. Repertoires were generated with immunoSEQ multiplex PCR, while TCRdb's copy carries only in-frame clones and drops some. This table holds about 94,000 clones, 80% found once. The germline CDR1 and CDR2 sequences are DFQATT and SNEGSKA (reference sequence). V lost 3 bases and J 2 bases, leaving 10 bases between the germline ends. The CDR3 totals 13 residues. Sequencing used peripheral blood. The clonotype comes from a human donor in a cohort sampled during active COVID-19. The chain couples TRBV20-1 to TRBJ1-1; a weak D match, TRBD1 (6 bases). The chain's CDR3 is CSASPQGNTEAFF. The CDR3 DNA reads as TGCAGTGCTAGTCCACAGGGAAACACTGAAGCTTTCTTT.